This T cell receptor beta chain was captured by sequencing in a study of blood T cell repertoires in COVID-19. Looking at the study overall: Samples representing acute and convalescent COVID-19 were sourced from the United States, Italy and Spain. Sources were T cells, B-cell-depleted T cells, or PBMCs; the material itself was cDNA or gDNA.

With V trimmed by 5 bases and J by 1 base, 7 bases remained unmatched. The CDR3 runs to 17 residues. CDR1 is LNHNV and CDR2 is YYDKDF in the germline V gene (reference sequence). Per the original methods: Counts of nucleated cells, estimated from reference gene primer amplification, were obtained. Sequencing used immunoSEQ multiplex PCR; TCRdb keeps in-frame clones, though not all of them. That table is the source of V, J and clone size, and D and trimming were worked out from the DNA. Among approximately 150,000 clones listed, around 90% were seen once. The source material was peripheral blood. The TCR comes from a human donor in a cohort sampled during active COVID-19. The rearrangement uses TRBV15 and TRBJ2-2, with TRBD2 matching over 10 bases. CDR3 bases: TGTGCCACCAGCCCCCCCGGGACTAGCGAGAACACCGGGGAGCTGTTTTTT. It specifies CATSPPGTSENTGELFF.